This T cell receptor (beta chain) comes out of a study of T cell repertoires in cytomegalovirus infection. Overall study context: HLA-B-restricted CMV epitopes that are well studied, plus recently identified HLA-C-restricted ones, were used by the study. Public TCR beta signatures marked donors with CMV infection and the matching HLA.

On this clonotype: Its antigen is not known.

CDR3 length: 18 residues. Losses at the gene ends were 5 bases for V and 1 base for J; bases not matched to a gene: 11. Per the germline V gene, CDR1 is MNHEY and CDR2 is SMNVEV (reference sequence). One entry per CDR3 protein, called by TCRdb with MiXCR from the reads. The profile shows around 430,000 distinct CDR3 sequences, roughly 43% of them singletons. Notes on the study in general: HLA-C-restricted CMV-specific TCR beta clonotypes were dominant in the ex vivo response. There were carriers of CMV plus the relevant HLA, and cumulative public TCR beta family frequency identified them.

This receptor was obtained from a human donor in good health (CMV status not recorded). Some clones in this sample may be carry-over from other donors' samples. The chain has TRBV27 and TRBJ1-5; 10 bases are shared with TRBD1. The sample was cultured PBMCs, taken from culture after CMV antigen stimulation. The CDR3 loop reads CASSRTGGATGSNQPQHF. In DNA, the CDR3 is TGTGCCAGCAGTCGGACAGGGGGTGCGACGGGAAGCAATCAGCCCCAGCATTTT.